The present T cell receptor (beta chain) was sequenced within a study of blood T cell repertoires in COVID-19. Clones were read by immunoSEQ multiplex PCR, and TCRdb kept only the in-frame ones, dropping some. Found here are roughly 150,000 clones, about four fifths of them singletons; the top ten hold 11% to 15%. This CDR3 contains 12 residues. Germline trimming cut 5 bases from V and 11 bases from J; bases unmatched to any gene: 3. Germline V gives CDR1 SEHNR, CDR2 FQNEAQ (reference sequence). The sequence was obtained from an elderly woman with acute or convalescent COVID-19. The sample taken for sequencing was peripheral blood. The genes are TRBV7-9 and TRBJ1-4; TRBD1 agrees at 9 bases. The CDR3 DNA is TGTGCCAGCAGCCCCGGGACAGGGAAACTGTTTTTT. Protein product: CASSPGTGKLFF.